This TCR beta chain came from a study of post-analysis software for immune sequencing data. Study-level information: The study covered relapsing-remitting, secondary progressive and progressive-relapsing courses of multiple sclerosis. Whole-study findings and limits: Diversity measured as normalized Chao1 was significantly lower in multiple sclerosis patients than in controls. Five or six TRBV segments, TRBV5-6, TRBV5-1 and TRBV20-1 among them, were found more frequent in patients than controls.

Comment on this clonotype: Its target is not known.

Prepared libraries of TCR beta cDNA carried unique molecular identifiers. TCRdb recomputed calls from the PCR reads with MiXCR, one row per CDR3 protein. This sample has roughly 700,000 distinct CDR3 sequences, with 25% to 30% found just once. V lost 2 bases and J 5 bases, leaving 13 bases between the germline ends. There are 15 residues in the CDR3. Per the germline V gene, CDR1 is LGHNA and CDR2 is YSLEER. The V and J genes are TRBV4-3 and TRBJ2-1, with a weak D call TRBD1 (6 bases). Sequencing was carried out using blood. The TCR comes from a girl aged 10 to 17 with multiple sclerosis. CDR3 DNA sequence: TGCGCCAGCAGCCAACGGCAGGGGAACAACAATGAGCAGTTCTTC. Its translation: CASSQRQGNNNEQFF.